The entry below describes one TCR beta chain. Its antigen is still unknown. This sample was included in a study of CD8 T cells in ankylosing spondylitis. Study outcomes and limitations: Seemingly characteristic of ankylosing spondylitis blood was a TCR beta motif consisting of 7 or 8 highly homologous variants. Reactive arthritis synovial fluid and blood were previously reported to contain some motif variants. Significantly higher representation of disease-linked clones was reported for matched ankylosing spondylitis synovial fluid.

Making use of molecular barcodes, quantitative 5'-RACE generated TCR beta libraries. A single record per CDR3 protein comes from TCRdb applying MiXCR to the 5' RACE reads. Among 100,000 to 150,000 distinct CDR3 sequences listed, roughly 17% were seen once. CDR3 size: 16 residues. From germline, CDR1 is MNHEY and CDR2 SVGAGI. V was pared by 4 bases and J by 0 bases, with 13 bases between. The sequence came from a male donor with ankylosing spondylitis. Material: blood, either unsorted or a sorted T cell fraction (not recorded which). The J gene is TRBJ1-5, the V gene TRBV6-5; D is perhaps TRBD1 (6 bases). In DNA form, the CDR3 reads TGTGCCAGCAGTTCGGCGGACAGCTATAGCAATCAGCCCCAGCATTTT. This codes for CASSSADSYSNQPQHF.